This entry lists 24 T cell receptor beta chains sequenced from one sample in a study of Tregs in tolerant kidney transplant recipients. Produced via immunoSEQ multiplex PCR; TCRdb's table is partial and in-frame only. Here the sample spans some 65,000 clones, roughly 89% being singletons. The source material was CD4+ T cells from blood. The source of these receptors is a human donor in good health.

V gene TRBV4-2 combines with J gene TRBJ1-2, with no clear D. Germline V gene lookup returns CDR1 LGHNA and CDR2 YNFKEQ. V was cut by 3 bases and J by 1 base, with 12 bases left in between. The CDR3 has 15 amino acids. In DNA form, the CDR3 reads TGTGCCAGCAGCCAGAGGGCGGAGTATAACTATGGCTACACCTTC. Residues: CASSQRAEYNYGYTF.

This sequence joins TRBV6-6 and TRBJ2-7; 8 bases match TRBD1. The CDR3 has 14 residues. Trimming cost V 4 bases and J 7 bases; bases outside gene matches: 9. The germline V gene encodes CDR1 MNHNY and CDR2 SVGAGI (reference sequence). CDR3 residues: CASSSWQGAGEQYF. In DNA form, the CDR3 reads TGTGCCAGCAGTTCATGGCAGGGGGCGGGTGAGCAGTACTTC.

The J gene is TRBJ1-2, the V gene TRBV12-5; TRBD1 matches at 8 bases. Trimming at V came to 1 base and at J to 8 bases, leaving 15 bases not matched to a gene. The CDR3 contains 17 residues. CDR1 and CDR2 (germline): LGHNT, FRNRAP. CDR3 nucleotide sequence: TGTGCTAGTGGTTTGGCCACCAAGACAGGGGCAAATCACGGCTACACCTTC. It yields the protein CASGLATKTGANHGYTF.

Points on this clone: The same CDR3 also results from other DNA sequences found in this sample. The chain links TRBV28 to TRBJ1-2; 7 nucleotides agree with TRBD1. The CDR3 extends over 15 amino acids. V trimming: 8 bases; J trimming: 4 bases; junction bases outside the gene matches: 13. The germline V gene has CDR1 MDHEN and CDR2 SYDVKM. This chain's CDR3 is CASGAVGQIIYGYTF. Here the CDR3 DNA reads TGTGCCAGCGGTGCGGTGGGACAGATCATCTATGGCTACACCTTC.

CDR3 sequence reads: CASSLDGGFGYTF. The CDR3 bases are TGTGCCAGCAGCTTAGACGGGGGATTTGGCTACACCTTC. The chain uses TRBV7-9 and TRBJ1-2; tentative D call: TRBD1 (5 bases). The CDR3 length is 13 residues. Germline V gene lookup returns CDR1 SEHNR and CDR2 FQNEAQ (reference sequence). V was trimmed by 1 base and J by 7 bases, leaving 10 bases between them.

The gene calls are TRBV6-5 and TRBJ2-7; 9 nucleotides agree with TRBD1. V lost 6 bases to trimming and J lost 3 bases; unmatched junction nucleotides: 3. Per the germline V gene, CDR1 is MNHEY and CDR2 is SVGAGI. The CDR3 is made up of 13 amino acids. In nucleotides, the CDR3 is TGTGCCAGCAGGGGGACAGGGTTCTACGAGCAGTACTTC. Translated: CASRGTGFYEQYF.

This clone was recorded only once. The chain combines TRBV4-1 with TRBJ2-3; TRBD2 might be the D (5 bases). Germline-derived CDR1 and CDR2 are MGHRA and YSYEKL. The CDR3 is 15 residues long. Trimming left V 1 base short and J 4 bases short, with 12 bases between. DNA for the CDR3: TGCGCCAGCAGCCAAGTCTTCACAGCGGCAGATACGCAGTATTTT. Protein: CASSQVFTAADTQYF.

The rearrangement uses TRBV6-1 and TRBJ1-1; TRBD1 is a possible D gene (6 bases). The CDR3 runs to 14 residues. Germline CDR1 is MNHNS and CDR2 is SASEGT. V shed 5 bases and J shed 5 bases, with 15 bases lying between them. The CDR3 bases are TGTGCCAGCAGTTTACACAGGGTCGGGACTGAAGCTTTCTTT. Amino acid sequence: CASSLHRVGTEAFF.

This chain uses TRBV7-2 with TRBJ2-5, with D maybe TRBD1 (5 bases). The germline V and J ends were trimmed by 3 bases and 4 bases, with 9 bases remaining between them. The CDR3 runs to 13 residues. The germline V gene has CDR1 SGHTA and CDR2 FQGNSA. The CDR3: CASSLGRAETQYF. The DNA of the CDR3 is TGTGCCAGCAGCTTGGGGCGAGCAGAGACCCAGTACTTC. Full variable domain (outside the CDR3, taken from reference TRBV7-2 and TRBJ2-5): GAGVSQSPSNKVTEKGKDVELRCDPISGHTALYWYRQSLGQGLEFLIYFQGNSAPDKSGLPSDRFSAERTGGSVSTLTIQRTQQEDSAVYLCASSLGRAETQYFGPGTRLLVL.

The gene calls are TRBV6-5 and TRBJ1-1, with D unresolved. V lost 0 bases and J 0 bases, leaving 11 bases between the germline ends. CDR3 length: 16 amino acids. Germline values: CDR1 MNHEY, CDR2 SVGAGI. The CDR3 region is CASSYSTQRMNTEAFF. The DNA of the CDR3 is TGTGCCAGCAGTTACTCGACGCAGAGAATGAACACTGAAGCTTTCTTT.

The CDR3 nucleotides are TGTGCCAGCAGCTTGACCCTGGACAGCAAAATTACCGGGGAGCTGTTTTTT. Protein sequence: CASSLTLDSKITGELFF. V usage is TRBV5-6 and J usage is TRBJ2-2; possible D gene TRBD1, 6 bases. The germline V and J ends were trimmed by 1 base and 5 bases, with 18 bases remaining between them. Germline values: CDR1 SGHDT, CDR2 YYEEEE. The CDR3 sequence is 17 residues long.

This chain joins TRBV6-1 and TRBJ2-5; D is unresolved. CDR3 length: 13 amino acids. Germline V CDR1 and CDR2: MNHNS, SASEGT. Trimming removed 2 bases from V and 5 bases from J, with 9 bases in between. CDR3 nucleotides: TGTGCCAGCAGTGAATTTGGTGGGGAGACCCAGTACTTC. It translates to CASSEFGGETQYF.

The chain has TRBV5-4 and TRBJ1-3; D is ambiguous. V lost 0 bases to trimming and J lost 1 base, with 11 bases between them. CDR3 size: 16 residues. Per germline, CDR1 SGHNT and CDR2 YYREEE (reference sequence). DNA for the CDR3: TGTGCCAGCAGCTTGGGGGGATTCCTATCTGGAAACACCATATATTTT. Protein: CASSLGGFLSGNTIYF.

CDR3 DNA sequence: TGTGCCAGCGGCCGGGACAGGAGCATTGGGCAGTACTTC. Encoded protein: CASGRDRSIGQYF. The gene calls are TRBV7-2 and TRBJ2-7; TRBD1 aligns across 8 bases. The V segment lost 8 bases and the J segment 9 bases; nucleotides outside the gene matches: 12. CDR1 is SGHTA and CDR2 is FQGNSA in the germline V gene. The CDR3 sequence is 13 residues long.

This clone was detected only once. This chain links TRBV19 with TRBJ1-4; 7 nucleotides agree with TRBD1. This CDR3 spans 13 amino acids. Germline V gene sequence: CDR1 LNHDA, CDR2 SQIVND (reference sequence). V lost 6 bases, J lost 7 bases, and 5 bases stayed unmatched. The CDR3 region has the DNA TGTGCCAGTAGCAAGACAGGGACTGAAAAACTGTTTTTT. It codes for CASSKTGTEKLFF.

The genes are TRBV6-5 and TRBJ2-7; 7 bases match TRBD2. CDR1 and CDR2 from the germline V gene are MNHEY and SVGAGI. V trimming: 6 bases; J trimming: 3 bases; junction bases outside the gene matches: 11. The CDR3 length is 15 residues. The CDR3 protein is CASSDPRDYNYEQYF. The CDR3 nucleotides read TGTGCCAGCAGCGACCCGCGGGACTATAACTACGAGCAGTACTTC.

The genes are TRBV6-1 and TRBJ2-7, with D perhaps matching TRBD2 (5 bases). Germline V gene sequence: CDR1 MNHNS, CDR2 SASEGT. The CDR3 is made up of 15 amino acids. The V end lost 0 bases, the J end lost 0 bases, and 9 bases lay between the germline ends. The CDR3 DNA reads TGTGCCAGCAGTGAAGCTTGGAGGAGCTCCTACGAGCAGTACTTC. Its protein product is CASSEAWRSSYEQYF.

The rearrangement uses TRBV6-5 and TRBJ2-7; the D is unclear. The CDR3 covers 12 residues. Trimming took off 8 bases at V and 2 bases at J, with 10 bases between the two ends. The germline CDR1 and CDR2 sequences are MNHEY and SVGAGI. The CDR3 is CASVMATYEQYF. The DNA for the CDR3 is TGTGCCAGCGTGATGGCAACCTACGAGCAGTACTTC.

This chain connects TRBV27 to TRBJ1-2, with TRBD1 matching over 8 bases. Unmatched junction bases numbered 5, after V lost 3 bases and J lost 8 bases. The CDR3 has 13 residues. Looked up from germline, CDR1 is MNHEY and CDR2 is SMNVEV (reference sequence). The CDR3 protein is CASSFITGGGYTF. In DNA, the CDR3 is TGTGCCAGCAGTTTTATAACAGGGGGAGGCTACACCTTC.

The CDR3 loop reads CASSRRVLAGSNTGELFF. The CDR3 nucleotides read TGTGCCAGCAGCCGAAGAGTACTAGCGGGGTCGAACACCGGGGAGCTGTTTTTT. This chain uses TRBV14 with TRBJ2-2; 10 bases match TRBD2. CDR1 SGHDN and CDR2 FVKESK come from the germline V gene. V lost 4 bases to trimming and J lost 0 bases; unmatched junction nucleotides: 8. The CDR3 sequence is 18 residues long.

The chain joins TRBV4-2 to TRBJ1-2; a weak D match, TRBD1 (5 bases). The germline V gene encodes CDR1 LGHNA and CDR2 YNFKEQ. The CDR3 has 17 amino acids. The germline V and J ends were trimmed by 1 base and 0 bases, with 15 bases remaining between them. The CDR3 nucleotides read TGTGCCAGCAGCCAAGTAGACAGTAATCAAGCTAACTATGGCTACACCTTC. Translating it yields CASSQVDSNQANYGYTF.

The V and J genes are TRBV7-9 and TRBJ1-4, with D hard to call. Germline loops: CDR1 SEHNR, CDR2 FQNEAQ (reference sequence). V lost 8 bases and J lost 5, with 3 bases in between. The length of the CDR3 is 10 residues. This chain's CDR3 is CASGNEKLFF. CDR3 coding DNA: TGTGCCAGCGGGAATGAAAAACTGTTTTTT.

V usage is TRBV15 and J usage is TRBJ1-2; possible D gene TRBD1, 6 bases. The CDR3 is 14 amino acids. Per the germline V gene, CDR1 is LNHNV and CDR2 is YYDKDF (reference sequence). Trimming left V 2 bases short and J 7 bases short, with 14 bases between. The CDR3, as DNA: TGTGCCACCAGCAGACAATCCCTGGGGGCTGGCTACACCTTC. It translates to CATSRQSLGAGYTF. The full variable domain, with the rest looked up from reference TRBV15 and TRBJ1-2, is DAMVIQNPRYQVTQFGKPVTLSCSQTLNHNVMYWYQQKSSQAPKLLFHYYDKDFNNEADTPDNFQSRRPNTSFCFLDIRSPGLGDTAMYLCATSRQSLGAGYTFGSGTRLTVV.

This chain uses TRBV28 with TRBJ1-4; maybe TRBD1 (5 bases). The germline V gene encodes CDR1 MDHEN and CDR2 SYDVKM. The CDR3 is 17 residues long. Trimming cost V 2 bases and J 3 bases, with 16 bases left between them. This CDR3 is CASSLPAGVRANEKLFF. The CDR3 nucleotides are TGTGCCAGCAGTTTACCCGCGGGGGTACGGGCTAATGAAAAACTGTTTTTT. Using reference TRBV28 and TRBJ1-4 for the parts outside the CDR3, the full variable domain is DVKVTQSSRYLVKRTGEKVFLECVQDMDHENMFWYRQDPGLGLRLIYFSYDVKMKEKGDIPEGYSVSREKKERFSLILESASTNQTSMYLCASSLPAGVRANEKLFFGSGTQLSVL.